One sample yielded the 10 T cell receptor beta chains listed below, sequenced in a study of technical replicates of blood from four donors (dated by TCRdb to 2015 to 2018). To prepare the library, the immunoSEQ multiplex PCR assay was applied. TCRdb mirrors the immuneACCESS table, restricted to in-frame sequences. Some clones are absent from its copies; in checked studies, under half trace to an unresolved V gene, and the reason for the others is unknown. Counted in this sample were roughly 68,000 clones; 85% to 95% of them appeared once. 0.38% of the sample rests with the top ten. Material for sequencing was T cells isolated from PBMCs. Receptor source: a human donor in good health.

V is TRBV9 and J is TRBJ2-1; 15 nucleotides match TRBD2. J lost 7 bases, V lost 4 bases, and 9 bases had no gene match. This CDR3 comprises 17 residues. Germline assignment: CDR1 SGDLS and CDR2 YYNGEE. Here the CDR3 DNA reads TGTGCCAGCAGCTTAAATACGGGACTAGCGGGAGGTAATGAGCAGTTCTTC. Its translation: CASSLNTGLAGGNEQFF.

This chain joins TRBV7-3 and TRBJ1-1, with a weak D call TRBD1 (6 bases). V lost 2 bases to trimming and J lost 7 bases, with 11 bases between them. The germline CDR1 and CDR2 sequences are SGHTA and FQGTGA. The CDR3 runs to 13 residues. The CDR3 spells CASSLQGIGEAFF. The DNA of the CDR3 is TGTGCCAGCAGCTTACAGGGGATAGGTGAAGCTTTCTTT.

This clone was seen just once. The DNA of the CDR3 is TGTGCCAGCAGCTTTTTTGCGGGAGGTCCCTTTTACGAGCAGTACTTC. It codes for CASSFFAGGPFYEQYF. The chain couples TRBV5-4 to TRBJ2-7, with TRBD2 identical over 8 bases. The CDR3 spans 16 residues. Germline V gene data show CDR1 as SGHNT and CDR2 as YYREEE (reference sequence). V was pared by 2 bases and J by 4 bases, with 11 bases of the junction left unmatched.

J is TRBJ1-2 and V is TRBV6-5; 9 nucleotides line up with TRBD1. The V segment lost 5 bases and the J segment 2 bases; nucleotides outside the gene matches: 3. Germline assignment: CDR1 MNHEY and CDR2 SVGAGI. The CDR3 is 14 residues long. CDR3 protein: CASSRGTGNYGYTF. In nucleotides, the CDR3 is TGTGCCAGCAGTCGCGGGACAGGGAACTATGGCTACACCTTC.

The chain uses TRBV5-1 and TRBJ2-1; D is perhaps TRBD2 (6 bases). The CDR3 is made up of 15 amino acids. Germline CDR1 SGHRS, CDR2 YFSETQ. V was cut by 4 bases and J by 9 bases, with 20 bases left in between. CDR3 DNA sequence: TGCGCCAGCAGCGGGGGGACGCCGCTGTCCGGTGAGCAGTTCTTC. Translation gives CASSGGTPLSGEQFF.

The CDR3 sequence is CASRVEGNEQFF. CDR3 coding DNA: TGTGCCAGCAGAGTGGAGGGGAATGAGCAGTTCTTC. The rearrangement uses TRBV5-6 and TRBJ2-1; D perhaps matches TRBD2 (6 bases). The CDR3 runs to 12 residues. V shed 5 bases and J shed 7 bases, with 10 bases lying between them. Germline CDR1 SGHDT, CDR2 YYEEEE.

V usage is TRBV5-1 and J usage is TRBJ1-3; 7 nucleotides agree with TRBD1. Germline V gene sequence: CDR1 SGHRS, CDR2 YFSETQ. This CDR3 spans 14 amino acids. Trimming took 0 bases from V and 7 from J; bases not matched to a gene: 4. The CDR3 loop is CASSLVTGDNTIYF. CDR3 in DNA: TGCGCCAGCAGCTTGGTTACAGGGGATAACACCATATATTTT.

The chain uses TRBV30 and TRBJ2-7; D possibly corresponds to TRBD1 (6 bases). Germline values: CDR1 GTSNPN, CDR2 SVGIG (reference sequence). The CDR3 loop spans 14 amino acids. Trimming removed 0 bases from V and 4 bases from J, with 13 bases in between. CDR3 DNA: TGTGCCTGGAGTGTAGGGGGTGATCTGTACGAGCAGTACTTC. It codes for CAWSVGGDLYEQYF.

The chain is built from TRBV7-2 and TRBJ1-3; D not certain. The CDR3 spans 15 residues. Germline CDR1 SGHTA, CDR2 FQGNSA. V dropped 1 base and J dropped 0 bases, with 7 bases sitting between them. The CDR3 is CASSLGHSSGNTIYF. The DNA of the CDR3 is TGTGCCAGCAGCTTAGGACACTCCTCTGGAAACACCATATATTTT.

The genes are TRBV7-2 and TRBJ2-7; 12 bases line up with TRBD2. Germline CDR1 reads SGHTA; CDR2 reads FQGNSA. The J segment lost 0 bases and the V segment lost 5 bases, leaving 5 bases of the junction unmatched. CDR3 length: 16 amino acids. The CDR3 spells CASSLGTSGRSYEQYF. In DNA, the CDR3 is TGTGCCAGCAGCCTAGGGACTAGCGGGCGCTCCTACGAGCAGTACTTC.